This TCR beta chain was sequenced in a study of blood T cell repertoires in COVID-19. CDR1 and CDR2 from the germline V gene are SEHNR and FQNEAQ (reference sequence). V was shortened by 5 bases and J by 0 bases, with 11 bases between the two germline ends. The CDR3 extends over 15 amino acids. Per the original data handling: Amplified reference gene primers provided the basis for estimating nucleated cell counts. This table comes from immunoSEQ multiplex PCR, and its TCRdb copy is limited to in-frame clones, with some not included. That table gives V, J and clone size, and the DNA gave D and trimming. The sample contains approximately 140,000 clones, more than 75% of which appear only once.

Specimen: peripheral blood. The TCR sequence derives from a man aged 65 to 79 with acute or convalescent COVID-19. The rearrangement links TRBV7-9 to TRBJ2-1; D unclear. The CDR3 DNA is TGTGCCAGCAGCCCCTCCCGGAGCTCCTACAATGAGCAGTTCTTC. It encodes CASSPSRSSYNEQFF.